What follows are 9 T cell receptor beta chains derived from one specimen sequenced in a study of T cells in localized non-small cell lung cancer. Data came from immunoSEQ multiplex PCR; TCRdb stores just in-frame clones and leaves some out. This table holds some 1,100 clones, roughly 23% found once. The specimen was normal lung tissue next to the tumor, collected before any cancer treatment. The origin of the receptors is a woman aged 35 to 75 with stage I squamous cell lung carcinoma.

This clone was recorded a few times. This chain uses TRBV30 with TRBJ1-5; D call uncertain. Germline V CDR1 and CDR2: GTSNPN, SVGIG (reference sequence). Trimming removed 1 base at V and 2 bases at J, with 9 bases between. The CDR3 runs to 14 residues. DNA for the CDR3: TGTGCCTGGAGTGGGGGTGGGGGCAATCAGCCCCAGCATTTT. It codes for CAWSGGGGNQPQHF.

The chain combines TRBV19 with TRBJ1-1; D is unresolved. CDR1 is LNHDA and CDR2 is SQIVND in the germline V gene (reference sequence). CDR3 length equals 14 residues. V was trimmed by 3 bases and J by 4 bases, leaving 12 bases between them. CDR3 bases: TGTGCCAGTAGTATTCACCCATCAGCCACTGAAGCTTTCTTT. Amino acids: CASSIHPSATEAFF. The variable domain in full, with the rest retrieved from reference TRBV19 and TRBJ1-1, is DGGITQSPKYLFRKEGQNVTLSCEQNLNHDAMYWYRQDPGQGLRLIYYSQIVNDFQKGDIAEGYSVSREKKESFPLTVTSAQKNPTAFYLCASSIHPSATEAFFGQGTRLTVV.

This clone was detected a few times. The chain combines TRBV30 with TRBJ1-4, with TRBD1 identical over 7 bases. V lost 3 bases, J lost 2 bases, and 6 bases stayed unmatched. Germline assignment: CDR1 GTSNPN and CDR2 SVGIG (reference sequence). The length of the CDR3 is 15 residues. The DNA for the CDR3 is TGTGCCTGGAGGACAGGGTTGGGGACTAATGAAAAACTGTTTTTT. Protein product: CAWRTGLGTNEKLFF. The complete variable domain, with remaining parts taken from reference TRBV30 and TRBJ1-4, reads SQTIHQWPATLVQPVGSPLSLECTVEGTSNPNLYWYRQAAGRGLQLLFYSVGIGQISSEVPQNLSASRPQDRQFILSSKKLLLSDSGFYLCAWRTGLGTNEKLFFGSGTQLSVL.

In DNA, the CDR3 is TGTGCCAGTAGTGACAGGGAGCAGGAGTACTTC. Protein product: CASSDREQEYF. V gene TRBV19 combines with J gene TRBJ2-7; 7 bases are a match to TRBD1. The CDR3 runs 11 residues. CDR1 is LNHDA and CDR2 is SQIVND in the germline V gene (reference sequence). Trimming took 5 bases from V and 11 from J; bases not matched to a gene: 6.

A few counts support this clone. The chain employs TRBV6-8 and TRBJ1-3, with TRBD1 matching over 7 bases. CDR1 and CDR2 (germline): MNHGY, SAAAGT. This CDR3 spans 13 amino acids. V was clipped by 8 bases and J by 4 bases; unmatched bases: 5. Here the CDR3 reads CASSRGPGNTIYF. CDR3 bases: TGTGCCAGCTCTAGGGGGCCGGGAAACACCATATATTTT.

CDR3 in amino acids: CASGRGASLEDTQYF. The CDR3 bases are TGTGCCAGCGGCCGGGGGGCCAGCTTGGAAGATACGCAGTATTTT. The genes are TRBV11-3 and TRBJ2-3; D may be TRBD2 (7 bases). CDR3 length: 15 residues. The germline V gene has CDR1 SGHNT and CDR2 YENEEA. V lost 8 bases and J lost 5, with 20 bases in between.

CDR3 DNA: TGCAGCGTTGGGGGGACTTCGTTTGAGCAGTACTTC. Its protein is CSVGGTSFEQYF. V usage is TRBV29-1 and J usage is TRBJ2-7, with D perhaps matching TRBD2 (6 bases). The V and J ends lost 4 bases and 7 bases respectively, with 14 bases between them. There are 12 residues in the CDR3. CDR1 and CDR2 (germline): SQVTM, ANQGSEA.

The chain is built from TRBV6-8 and TRBJ1-5; possibly TRBD1 for D (5 bases). Trimming took 6 bases from V and 5 from J, leaving 14 bases between them. The CDR3 contains 14 residues. Germline V lookup: CDR1 MNHGY, CDR2 SAAAGT. In nucleotides, the CDR3 is TGTGCCAGCAGGCCCCGTGCGGGGCATCAGCCCCAGCATTTT. This encodes CASRPRAGHQPQHF.

V usage is TRBV19 and J usage is TRBJ2-1; no definite D call. The V gene lost 5 bases and the J gene lost 0 bases, with 8 bases spanning the gap. CDR1 is LNHDA, CDR2 SQIVND, per germline (reference sequence). This CDR3 spans 14 amino acids. The CDR3 coding sequence is TGTGCCAGTAGTTACACCCACTCCTACAATGAGCAGTTCTTC. Residues: CASSYTHSYNEQFF.